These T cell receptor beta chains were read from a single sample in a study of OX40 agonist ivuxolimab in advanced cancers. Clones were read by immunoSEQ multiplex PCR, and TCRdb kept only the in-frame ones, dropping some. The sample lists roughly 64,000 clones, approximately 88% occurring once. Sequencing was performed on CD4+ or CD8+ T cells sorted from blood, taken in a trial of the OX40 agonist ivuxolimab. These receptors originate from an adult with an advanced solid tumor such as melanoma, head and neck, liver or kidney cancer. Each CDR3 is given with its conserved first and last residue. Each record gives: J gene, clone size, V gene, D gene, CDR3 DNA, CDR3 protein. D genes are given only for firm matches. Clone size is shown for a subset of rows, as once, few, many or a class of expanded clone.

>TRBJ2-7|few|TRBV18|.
TGTGCCAGCTCGGCCCGACAACACTCCTACGAGCAGTACTTC
CASSARQHSYEQYF
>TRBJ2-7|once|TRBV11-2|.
TGTGCCAGCAGCCCCCGCTTCCTACACGAGCAGTACTTC
CASSPRFLHEQYF
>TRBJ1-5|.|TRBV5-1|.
TGCGCCAGCAGCTTTGGGGGGGAGGCTCAGCCCCAGCATTTT
CASSFGGEAQPQHF
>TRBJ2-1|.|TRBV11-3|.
TGTGCCAGCAGCTTAGAAGCGGCCCTGAGTGAGCAGTTCTTC
CASSLEAALSEQFF
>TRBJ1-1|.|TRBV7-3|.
TGTGCCAGCAGAGGGGCCCCGGGGAACACTGAAGCTTTCTTT
CASRGAPGNTEAFF
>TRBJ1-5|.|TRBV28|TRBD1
TGTGCCAGCAGTAGAAAGCCCCGGACAGGGAGGAATCAGCCCCAGCATTTT
CASSRKPRTGRNQPQHF
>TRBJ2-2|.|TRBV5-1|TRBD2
TGCGCCAGCAGCACCAGGACTAGCGGTTCCGGGGAGCTGTTTTTT
CASSTRTSGSGELFF
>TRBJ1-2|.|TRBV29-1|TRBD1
TGCAGCGCGGGACAGGGCCAACGCTATGGCTACACCTTC
CSAGQGQRYGYTF
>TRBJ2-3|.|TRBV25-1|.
TGTGCCAGCAGTGAATACGGCAGGACTAGCACAGATACGCAGTATTTT
CASSEYGRTSTDTQYF
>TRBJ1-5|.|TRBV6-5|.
TGTGCCAGCGCGACTAATGGGCAGGGCAATCAGCCCCAGCATTTT
CASATNGQGNQPQHF
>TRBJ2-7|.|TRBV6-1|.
TGTGCCAGCAGTGAGAGGGGCCGCTCCTACGAGCAGTACTTC
CASSERGRSYEQYF
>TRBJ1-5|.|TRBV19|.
TGTGCCAGTAGCGATAGGGGTACTCTTGAGCAGCCCCAGCATTTT
CASSDRGTLEQPQHF
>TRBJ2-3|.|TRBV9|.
TGTGCCAGCGGACCCGCGCAAGATACGCAGTATTTT
CASGPAQDTQYF
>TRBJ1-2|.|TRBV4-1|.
TGCGCCAGCAGCCAAGCCACCCTTTTTGGCTACACCTTC
CASSQATLFGYTF
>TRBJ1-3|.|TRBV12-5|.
TGTGCTAGTGGTTTGCGGTCGGGACGGCCCGGAAACACCATATATTTT
CASGLRSGRPGNTIYF
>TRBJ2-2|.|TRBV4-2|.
TGTGCCAGCAGCCAAGACGTAGGGTCCGGGGAGCTGTTTTTT
CASSQDVGSGELFF
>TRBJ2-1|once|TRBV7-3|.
TGTGCCAGCAGCTTATCACAGAATGGCAATGAGCAGTTCTTC
CASSLSQNGNEQFF
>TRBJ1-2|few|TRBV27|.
TGTGCCAGCAGTTTGTTAGGGAACTATGGCTACACCTTC
CASSLLGNYGYTF
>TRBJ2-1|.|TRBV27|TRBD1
TGTGCCAGCAGCCCGGACAGGGTCAACAATGAGCAGTTCTTC
CASSPDRVNNEQFF
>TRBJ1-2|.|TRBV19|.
TGTGCCAGTCGGGGGGCGCGATACTATGGCTACACCTTC
CASRGARYYGYTF
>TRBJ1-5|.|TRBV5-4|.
TGTGCCAGCAGCTTGGACCAGGGGTCCGGTCAGCCCCAGCATTTT
CASSLDQGSGQPQHF
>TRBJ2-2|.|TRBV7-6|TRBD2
TGTGCCAGCAGCCCTTGGACTAGCGGGAGGGCCAGGAACACCGGGGAGCTGTTTTTT
CASSPWTSGRARNTGELFF